This TCR beta chain was found in a study of shared clonotypes between healthy human individuals. Assay used: immunoSEQ multiplex PCR; TCRdb lists only in-frame clones, some missing. There are 650,000 to 800,000 clones in the sample; roughly 72% occur only once, and less than 2% lies in the top ten. CDR3 length equals 14 residues. Germline assignment: CDR1 MDHEN and CDR2 SYDVKM. V lost 2 bases, J lost 3 bases, and 11 bases lay in between. Of note for this clone: Its antigen is undetermined.

Findings and limits, study-wide: Sequencing of the sorted subsets was shown by rarefaction to be incomplete despite large depth.

Specimen: memory CD4+ T cells sorted from blood. Subset given: CD45RA-negative fraction. The chain joins TRBV28 to TRBJ2-7, with D hard to call. The clonotype was recovered from a woman aged 25 to 39 in good health. The chain's CDR3 is CASSLVRKGYEQYF. The CDR3 DNA reads TGTGCCAGCAGTTTAGTACGGAAGGGCTACGAGCAGTACTTC.